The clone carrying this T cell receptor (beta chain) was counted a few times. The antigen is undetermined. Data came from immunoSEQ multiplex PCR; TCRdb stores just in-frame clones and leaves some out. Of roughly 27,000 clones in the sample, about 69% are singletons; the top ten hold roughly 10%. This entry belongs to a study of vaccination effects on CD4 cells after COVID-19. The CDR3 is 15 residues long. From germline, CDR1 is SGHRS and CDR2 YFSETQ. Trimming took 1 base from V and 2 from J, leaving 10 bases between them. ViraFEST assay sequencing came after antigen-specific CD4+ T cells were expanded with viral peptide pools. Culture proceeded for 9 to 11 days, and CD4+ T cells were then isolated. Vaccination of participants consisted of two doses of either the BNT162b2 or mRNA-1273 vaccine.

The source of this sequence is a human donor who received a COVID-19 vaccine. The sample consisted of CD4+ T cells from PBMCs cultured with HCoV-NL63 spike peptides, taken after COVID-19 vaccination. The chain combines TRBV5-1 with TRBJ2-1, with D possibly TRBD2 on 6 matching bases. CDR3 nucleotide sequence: TGCGCCAGCAGCTTGACTAGCCAGCCCTACAATGAGCAGTTCTTC. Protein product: CASSLTSQPYNEQFF.